These 5 T cell receptor beta chains came from one sample sequenced in a study of T-cell memory formation after mild COVID-19. TCRdb used MiXCR to reprocess the 5' RACE reads, holding one entry per CDR3 protein. The sample lists roughly 310,000 distinct CDR3 sequences, 15% seen once, with 20% to 25% in the top ten. Sample: PBMCs or a T cell subset sorted from them (not recorded which). Receptor source: a man aged 18 to 35 who had mild COVID-19 (a few samples of this study predate the infection). Cell type and time point are not known.

The chain uses TRBV5-1 and TRBJ2-3; D gene unclear. The CDR3 covers 14 residues. Trimming removed 5 bases from V and 0 bases from J, with 10 bases in between. Per germline, CDR1 SGHRS and CDR2 YFSETQ. This CDR3 is CASSHRLSTDTQYF. The CDR3 bases are TGCGCCAGCAGTCATCGACTTAGCACAGATACGCAGTATTTT.

The CDR3 region is CSAKTGPGFDYGYTF. The CDR3 nucleotides are TGCAGTGCTAAGACAGGCCCCGGGTTTGACTATGGCTACACCTTC. The genes are TRBV20-1 and TRBJ1-2; TRBD1 might be the D (6 bases). This CDR3 region has 15 residues. The V end lost 4 bases, the J end lost 3 bases, and 18 bases lay between the germline ends. Germline V gives CDR1 DFQATT, CDR2 SNEGSKA (reference sequence).

This clonotype was detected only a few times. The rearrangement uses TRBV29-1 and TRBJ1-4; a weak D match, TRBD1 (5 bases). Germline values: CDR1 SQVTM, CDR2 ANQGSEA. Trimming shortened V by 0 bases and J by 8 bases, and 16 bases separated the two germline ends. The CDR3 spans 15 residues. The CDR3 bases are TGCAGCGTTGAAGATCCGTGGGCAGGGCCCGAAAAACTGTTTTTT. Translated: CSVEDPWAGPEKLFF.

This clonotype was found a few times. The V and J genes are TRBV9 and TRBJ2-3; 8 bases are a match to TRBD2. V lost 3 bases to trimming and J lost 2 bases; unmatched junction nucleotides: 11. CDR3 length equals 17 residues. Germline V CDR1 and CDR2: SGDLS, YYNGEE. The CDR3: CASSAKPGLGYTDTQYF. CDR3 nucleotide sequence: TGTGCCAGCAGCGCGAAGCCGGGACTAGGGTACACAGATACGCAGTATTTT.

This clonotype was detected ten times or more. The chain couples TRBV7-3 to TRBJ2-3; the match to TRBD2 covers 8 bases. Germline CDR1 reads SGHTA; CDR2 reads FQGTGA. The junction had 3 bases not matched to a gene; V was cut back by 5 bases and J by 2 bases. This CDR3 contains 14 residues. The CDR3 is CASSPGGATDTQYF. CDR3 in DNA: TGTGCCAGCAGCCCCGGGGGGGCCACAGATACGCAGTATTTT.